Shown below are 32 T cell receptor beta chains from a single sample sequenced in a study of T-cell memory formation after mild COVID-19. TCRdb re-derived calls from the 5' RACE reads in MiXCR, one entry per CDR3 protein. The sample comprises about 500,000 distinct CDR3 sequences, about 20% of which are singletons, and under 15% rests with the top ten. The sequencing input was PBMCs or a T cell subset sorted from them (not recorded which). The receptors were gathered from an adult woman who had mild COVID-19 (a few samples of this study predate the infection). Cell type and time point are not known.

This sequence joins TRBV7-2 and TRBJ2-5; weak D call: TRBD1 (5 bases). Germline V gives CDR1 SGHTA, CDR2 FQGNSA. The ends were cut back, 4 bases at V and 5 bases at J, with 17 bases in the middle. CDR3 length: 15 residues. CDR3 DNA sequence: TGTGCCAGCAGCTGGGGCAGCTTTGGGTTGGAGACCCAGTACTTC. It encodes CASSWGSFGLETQYF. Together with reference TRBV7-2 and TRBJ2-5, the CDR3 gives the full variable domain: GAGVSQSPSNKVTEKGKDVELRCDPISGHTALYWYRQSLGQGLEFLIYFQGNSAPDKSGLPSDRFSAERTGGSVSTLTIQRTQQEDSAVYLCASSWGSFGLETQYFGPGTRLLVL.

The CDR3 bases are TGTGCCAGCAGTTTATCGCGGGGAGGGAATACGCAGTATTTT. Protein sequence: CASSLSRGGNTQYF. The gene calls are TRBV27 and TRBJ2-3, with 7 bases fitting TRBD2. Trimming removed 0 bases from V and 7 bases from J; junction bases left unmatched: 4. Germline V gives CDR1 MNHEY, CDR2 SMNVEV (reference sequence). The CDR3 runs 14 residues.

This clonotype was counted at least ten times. CDR3 region: CSARAWTEQETQYF. The DNA of the CDR3 is TGCAGTGCTAGAGCCTGGACAGAACAAGAGACCCAGTACTTC. The rearrangement links TRBV20-1 to TRBJ2-5; a weak D match, TRBD1 (6 bases). V was cut by 1 base and J by 2 bases, with 11 bases left in between. CDR1 is DFQATT, CDR2 SNEGSKA, per germline (reference sequence). The CDR3 runs 14 residues.

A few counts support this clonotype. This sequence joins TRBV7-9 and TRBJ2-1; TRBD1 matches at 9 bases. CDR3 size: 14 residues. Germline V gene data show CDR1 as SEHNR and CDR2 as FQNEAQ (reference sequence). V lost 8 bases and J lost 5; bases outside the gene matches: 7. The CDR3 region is CASVRDRVNNEQFF. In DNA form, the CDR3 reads TGTGCCAGCGTTCGGGACAGGGTAAACAATGAGCAGTTCTTC.

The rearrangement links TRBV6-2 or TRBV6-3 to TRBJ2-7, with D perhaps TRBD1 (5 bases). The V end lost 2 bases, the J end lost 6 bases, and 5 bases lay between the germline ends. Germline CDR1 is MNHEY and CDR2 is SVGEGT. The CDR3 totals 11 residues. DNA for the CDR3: TGTGCCAGCAGTTACGGGGCCGAGCAGTACTTC. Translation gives CASSYGAEQYF.

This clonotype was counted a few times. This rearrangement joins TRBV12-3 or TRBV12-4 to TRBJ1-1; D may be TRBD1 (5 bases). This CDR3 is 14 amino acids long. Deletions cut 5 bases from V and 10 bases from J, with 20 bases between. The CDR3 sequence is CASSRPGGVGIAFF. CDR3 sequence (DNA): TGTGCCAGCAGTCGGCCCGGGGGGGTGGGAATAGCTTTCTTT.

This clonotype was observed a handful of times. This CDR3 is CATSDSRTGKNIQYF. The CDR3 nucleotides read TGTGCCACCAGTGATTCTCGGACAGGGAAAAACATTCAGTACTTC. The chain combines TRBV24-1 with TRBJ2-4; 8 bases fit TRBD1. The trim removed 2 bases at V and 4 bases at J, leaving 3 bases unmatched. From germline, CDR1 is KGHDR and CDR2 SFDVKD. The CDR3 loop spans 15 amino acids.

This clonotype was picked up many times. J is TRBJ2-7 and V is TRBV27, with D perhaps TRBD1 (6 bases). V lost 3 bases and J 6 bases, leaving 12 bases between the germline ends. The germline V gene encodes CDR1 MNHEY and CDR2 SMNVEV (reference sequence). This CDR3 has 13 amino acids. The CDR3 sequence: CASSLQGTGEQYF. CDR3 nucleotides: TGTGCCAGCAGTTTGCAGGGGACGGGCGAGCAGTACTTC.

As DNA, the CDR3 is TGTGCCACCGCCTCCACGGGTGCAGTCTCCTACAATGAGCAGTTCTTC. Its translation is CATASTGAVSYNEQFF. V usage is TRBV24-1 and J usage is TRBJ2-1; D unresolved. Trimming removed 9 bases from V and 0 bases from J, with 17 bases in between. The CDR3 runs 16 residues. Germline lookup yields CDR1 KGHDR and CDR2 SFDVKD.

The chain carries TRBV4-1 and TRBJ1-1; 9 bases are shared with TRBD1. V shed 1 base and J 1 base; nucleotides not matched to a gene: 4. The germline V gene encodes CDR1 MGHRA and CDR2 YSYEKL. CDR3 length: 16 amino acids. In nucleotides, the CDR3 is TGCGCCAGCAGCCAAGGGACAGGGGTAGGGAACACTGAAGCTTTCTTT. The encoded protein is CASSQGTGVGNTEAFF.

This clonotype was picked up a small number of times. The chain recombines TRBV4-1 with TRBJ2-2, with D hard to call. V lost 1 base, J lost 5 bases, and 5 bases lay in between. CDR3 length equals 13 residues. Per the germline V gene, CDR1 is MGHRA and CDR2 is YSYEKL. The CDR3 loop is CASSQVETGELFF. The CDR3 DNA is TGCGCCAGCAGCCAAGTAGAGACCGGGGAGCTGTTTTTT.

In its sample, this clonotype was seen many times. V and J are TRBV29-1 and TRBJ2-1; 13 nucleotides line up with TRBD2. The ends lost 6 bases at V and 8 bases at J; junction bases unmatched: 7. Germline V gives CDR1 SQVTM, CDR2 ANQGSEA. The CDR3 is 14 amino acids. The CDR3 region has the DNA TGCAGCGTACGGGACGGGACTAGCGGGGATGAGCAGTTCTTC. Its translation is CSVRDGTSGDEQFF.

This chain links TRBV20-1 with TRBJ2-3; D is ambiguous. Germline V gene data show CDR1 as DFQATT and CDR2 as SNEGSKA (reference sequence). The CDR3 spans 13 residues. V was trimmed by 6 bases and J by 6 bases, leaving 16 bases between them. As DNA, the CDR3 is TGCAGTGCCAGACGGGTAGCACGGGATACGCAGTATTTT. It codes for CSARRVARDTQYF.

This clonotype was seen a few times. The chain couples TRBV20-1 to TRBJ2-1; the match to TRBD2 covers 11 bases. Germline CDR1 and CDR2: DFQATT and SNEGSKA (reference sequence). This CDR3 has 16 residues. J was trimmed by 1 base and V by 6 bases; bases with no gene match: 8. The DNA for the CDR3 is TGCAGTGCCCCGAAAGTAGCGGGGGGGTCCTACAATGAGCAGTTCTTC. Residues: CSAPKVAGGSYNEQFF.

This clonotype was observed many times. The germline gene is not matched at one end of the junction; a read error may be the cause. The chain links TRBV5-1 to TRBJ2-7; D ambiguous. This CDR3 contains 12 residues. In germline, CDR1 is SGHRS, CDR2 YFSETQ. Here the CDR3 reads CASSLNSYEQYF. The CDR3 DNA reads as TGTGCCAGCAGCTTAAACTCCTACGAGCAGTACTTC.

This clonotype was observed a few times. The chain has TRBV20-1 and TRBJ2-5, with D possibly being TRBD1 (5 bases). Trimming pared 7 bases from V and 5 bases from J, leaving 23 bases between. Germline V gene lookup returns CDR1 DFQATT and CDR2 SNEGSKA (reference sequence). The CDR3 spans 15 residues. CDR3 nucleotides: TGCAGTGTCAGCTGGCCCTTTCAGGGTTCGGAGACCCAGTACTTC. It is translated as CSVSWPFQGSETQYF.

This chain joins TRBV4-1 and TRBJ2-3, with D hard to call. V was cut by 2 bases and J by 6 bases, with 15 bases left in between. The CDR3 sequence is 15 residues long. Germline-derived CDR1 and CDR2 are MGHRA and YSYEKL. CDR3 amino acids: CASSQPYGDRDTQYF. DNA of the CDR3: TGCGCCAGCAGCCAACCTTATGGGGATCGGGATACGCAGTATTTT.

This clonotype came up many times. The CDR3 nucleotides are TGTGCCAGCAGCTTAACGCAGGGAGCGGATACGCAGTATTTT. Amino acids: CASSLTQGADTQYF. This chain connects TRBV7-2 to TRBJ2-3; D is possibly TRBD1 or TRBD2 (5 bases each). Germline CDR1 SGHTA, CDR2 FQGNSA. V lost 2 bases, J lost 6 bases, and 12 bases lay in between. This CDR3 spans 14 amino acids.

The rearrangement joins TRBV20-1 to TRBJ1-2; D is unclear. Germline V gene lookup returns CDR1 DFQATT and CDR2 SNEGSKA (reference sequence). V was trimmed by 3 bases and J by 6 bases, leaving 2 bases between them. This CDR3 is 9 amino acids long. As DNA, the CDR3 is TGCAGTGCTAGGAATGGCTACACCTTC. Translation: CSARNGYTF.

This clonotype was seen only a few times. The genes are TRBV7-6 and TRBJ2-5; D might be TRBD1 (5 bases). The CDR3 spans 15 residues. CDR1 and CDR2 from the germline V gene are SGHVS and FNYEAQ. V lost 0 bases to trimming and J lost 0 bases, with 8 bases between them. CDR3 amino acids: CASSLAAGNQETQYF. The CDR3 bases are TGTGCCAGCAGCTTAGCGGCAGGGAACCAAGAGACCCAGTACTTC.

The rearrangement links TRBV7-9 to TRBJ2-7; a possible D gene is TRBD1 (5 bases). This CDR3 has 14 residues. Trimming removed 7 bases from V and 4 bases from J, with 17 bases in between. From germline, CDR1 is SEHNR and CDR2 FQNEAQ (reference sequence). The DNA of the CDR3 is TGTGCCAGCATCGCGGTAGGACAATCGTACGAGCAGTACTTC. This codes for CASIAVGQSYEQYF.

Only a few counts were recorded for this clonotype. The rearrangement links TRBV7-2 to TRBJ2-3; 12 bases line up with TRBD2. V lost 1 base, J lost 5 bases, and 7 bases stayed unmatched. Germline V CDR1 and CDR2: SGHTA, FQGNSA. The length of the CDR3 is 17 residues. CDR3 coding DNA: TGTGCCAGCAGCTTAGATCTAGCGGGGGGGCCACAAGATACGCAGTATTTT. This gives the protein CASSLDLAGGPQDTQYF.

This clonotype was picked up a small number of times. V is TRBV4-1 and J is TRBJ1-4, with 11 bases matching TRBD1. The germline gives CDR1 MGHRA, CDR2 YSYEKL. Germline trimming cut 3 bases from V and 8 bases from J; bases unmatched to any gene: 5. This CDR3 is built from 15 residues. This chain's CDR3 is CASSQAGTGGEKLFF. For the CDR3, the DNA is TGCGCCAGCAGCCAGGCCGGGACAGGGGGGGAAAAACTGTTTTTT.

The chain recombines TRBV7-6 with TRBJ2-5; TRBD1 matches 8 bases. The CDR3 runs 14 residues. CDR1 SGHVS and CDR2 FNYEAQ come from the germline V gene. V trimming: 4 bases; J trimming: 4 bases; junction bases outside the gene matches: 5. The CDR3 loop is CASSSTGERETQYF. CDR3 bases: TGTGCCAGCAGCTCGACAGGGGAGAGAGAGACCCAGTACTTC.

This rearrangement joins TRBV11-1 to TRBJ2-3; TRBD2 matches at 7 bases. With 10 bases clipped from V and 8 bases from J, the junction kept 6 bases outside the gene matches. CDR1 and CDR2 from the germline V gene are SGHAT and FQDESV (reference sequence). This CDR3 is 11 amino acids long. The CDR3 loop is CATRVAGTQYF. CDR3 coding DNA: TGTGCCACCCGGGTAGCGGGTACGCAGTATTTT.

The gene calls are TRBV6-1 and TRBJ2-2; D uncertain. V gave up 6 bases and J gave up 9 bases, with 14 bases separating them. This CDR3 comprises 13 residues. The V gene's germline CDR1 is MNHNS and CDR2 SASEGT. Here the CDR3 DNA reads TGTGCCAGCAGCCTGAAAGAACAGCGGGAGCTGTTTTTT. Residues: CASSLKEQRELFF.

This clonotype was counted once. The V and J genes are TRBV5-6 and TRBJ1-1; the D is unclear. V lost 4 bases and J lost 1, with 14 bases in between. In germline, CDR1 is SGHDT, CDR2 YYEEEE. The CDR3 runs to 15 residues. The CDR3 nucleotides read TGTGCCAGCAGCGCCCTCAACTTCCCGAACACTGAAGCTTTCTTT. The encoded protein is CASSALNFPNTEAFF.

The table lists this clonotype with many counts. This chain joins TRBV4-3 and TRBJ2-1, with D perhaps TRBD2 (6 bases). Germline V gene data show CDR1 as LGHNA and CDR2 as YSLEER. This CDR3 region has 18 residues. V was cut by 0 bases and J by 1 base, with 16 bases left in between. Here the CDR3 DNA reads TGCGCCAGCAGCCAAGAGCGAGGTACCGGGAGTTCCTACAATGAGCAGTTCTTC. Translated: CASSQERGTGSSYNEQFF.

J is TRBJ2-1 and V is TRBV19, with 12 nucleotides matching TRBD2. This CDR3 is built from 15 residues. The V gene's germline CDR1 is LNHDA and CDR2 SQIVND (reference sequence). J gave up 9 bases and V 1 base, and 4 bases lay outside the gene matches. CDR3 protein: CASSIGLAGATEQFF. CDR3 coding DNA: TGTGCCAGTAGTATAGGACTAGCGGGAGCTACTGAGCAGTTCTTC.

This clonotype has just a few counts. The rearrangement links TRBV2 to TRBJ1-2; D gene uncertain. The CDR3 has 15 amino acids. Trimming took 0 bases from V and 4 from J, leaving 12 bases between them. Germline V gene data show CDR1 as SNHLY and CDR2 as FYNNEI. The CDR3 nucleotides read TGTGCCAGCAGTGAAGCGGCCGGGAGATCCTATGGCTACACCTTC. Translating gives CASSEAAGRSYGYTF.

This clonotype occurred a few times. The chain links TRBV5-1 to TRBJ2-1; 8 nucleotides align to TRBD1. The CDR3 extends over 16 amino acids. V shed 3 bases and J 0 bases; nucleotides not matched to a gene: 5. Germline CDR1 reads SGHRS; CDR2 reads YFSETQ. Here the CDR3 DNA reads TGCGCCAGCAGCTCCGGGACAGGCAACTCCTACAATGAGCAGTTCTTC. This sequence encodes CASSSGTGNSYNEQFF.

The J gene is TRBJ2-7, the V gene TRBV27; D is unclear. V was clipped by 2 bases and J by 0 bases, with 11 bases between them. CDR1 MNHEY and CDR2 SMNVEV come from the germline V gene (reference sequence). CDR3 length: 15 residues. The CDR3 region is CASSLIASYSYEQYF. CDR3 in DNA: TGTGCCAGCAGTTTAATAGCCTCCTACTCCTACGAGCAGTACTTC.